This entry lists 9 T cell receptor beta chains sequenced from one sample in a study of cytomegalovirus exposure and HLA in healthy donors (dated by TCRdb to the late 2010s). Libraries were constructed by the immunoSEQ multiplex PCR assay. The multiplex PCR relied on a mix of 60 forward primers for TCR Vbeta segments and 13 reverse primers for TCR Jbeta segments. What TCRdb holds here is the immuneACCESS table cut down to in-frame rearrangements. Part of the clones is not present; checked against another copy, under half of the missing clones reflect an unresolved V gene, and the others are unexplained. For this sample there are some 120,000 clones; 60% to 85% appear just once. Clones ranked in the top ten supply 1.5% to 2.5% of the sample. Sequencing input: PBMCs. These receptors all stem from a man aged 50 or older in good health and CMV-seronegative.

The V call is TRBV11-2, the J call TRBJ1-2; tentatively, D is TRBD1 (5 bases). From germline, CDR1 is SGHAT and CDR2 FQNNGV. This CDR3 region has 16 residues. Trimming shortened V by 2 bases and J by 8 bases, and 21 bases separated the two germline ends. CDR3 residues: CASSLSTRRGLWGYTF. CDR3 coding DNA: TGTGCCAGCAGCTTATCGACCCGACGGGGACTTTGGGGCTACACCTTC.

The V gene is TRBV25-1, the J gene TRBJ1-1, with 7 bases identical to TRBD1. Germline CDR1 MGHDK, CDR2 SYGVNS. The CDR3 is made up of 13 amino acids. V gave up 7 bases and J gave up 7 bases; unmatched junction bases: 9. CDR3 coding DNA: TGTGCCAGCAATACAGGGGACCGGGGTGAAGCTTTCTTT. Translation gives CASNTGDRGEAFF.

The V and J genes are TRBV19 and TRBJ1-1; 8 nucleotides line up with TRBD1. There are 12 residues in the CDR3. Trimming took 4 bases from V and 10 from J; bases not matched to a gene: 5. Germline CDR1 reads LNHDA; CDR2 reads SQIVND (reference sequence). CDR3 nucleotides: TGTGCCAGTAGTACCCCAGACAGGGGAGCTTTCTTT. Encoded protein: CASSTPDRGAFF.

The rearrangement joins TRBV11-2 to TRBJ2-3; weak D call: TRBD2 (6 bases). CDR1 SGHAT and CDR2 FQNNGV come from the germline V gene. V was cut by 5 bases and J by 2 bases, with 11 bases left in between. The CDR3 has 14 amino acids. The CDR3 here is CASSAGLATDTQYF. CDR3 bases: TGTGCCAGCAGCGCGGGACTTGCCACAGATACGCAGTATTTT.

This clone was counted a few times. The CDR3 coding sequence is TGTGCCAGCAGCTTAATCGGAGAGACCCAGTACTTC. Amino acid sequence: CASSLIGETQYF. The chain has TRBV7-9 and TRBJ2-5; no clear D gene. V was cut by 2 bases and J by 4 bases, with 5 bases left in between. This CDR3 spans 12 amino acids. In germline, CDR1 is SEHNR, CDR2 FQNEAQ (reference sequence).

This clone occurred a few times. CDR3 region: CASSPGTGEFRNSPLHF. CDR3 DNA sequence: TGTGCCAGCAGCCCGGGGACAGGGGAGTTCAGGAATTCACCCCTCCACTTT. V usage is TRBV5-4 and J usage is TRBJ1-6; TRBD1 aligns across 10 bases. Germline CDR1 and CDR2: SGHNT and YYREEE (reference sequence). This CDR3 is 17 amino acids long. With V trimmed by 4 bases and J by 7 bases, 11 bases remained unmatched.

This chain links TRBV7-9 with TRBJ1-6; D perhaps matches TRBD1 (6 bases). V lost 5 bases and J 9 bases, leaving 20 bases between the germline ends. Germline V gene data show CDR1 as SEHNR and CDR2 as FQNEAQ (reference sequence). The length of the CDR3 is 16 residues. CDR3 DNA: TGTGCCAGCAGCCCGCCGACAGGTTTTCGGGTTTCACCCCTCCACTTT. It yields the protein CASSPPTGFRVSPLHF.

V and J are TRBV9 and TRBJ1-5; 7 bases fit TRBD1. The CDR3 totals 16 residues. CDR1 and CDR2 from the germline V gene are SGDLS and YYNGEE. Trimming at V came to 4 bases and at J to 6 bases, leaving 13 bases not matched to a gene. The CDR3 nucleotides are TGTGCCAGCAGCCCAACAGGGGCCGAGTCCAGTCAGCCCCAGCATTTT. Protein product: CASSPTGAESSQPQHF. Full variable domain (missing parts from reference TRBV9 and TRBJ1-5): DSGVTQTPKHLITATGQRVTLRCSPRSGDLSVYWYQQSLDQGLQFLIQYYNGEERAKGNILERFSAQQFPDLHSELNLSSLELGDSALYFCASSPTGAESSQPQHFGDGTRLSIL.

This clone has only one observation. The chain has TRBV4-1 and TRBJ1-5; D unclear. The CDR3 runs 14 residues. Germline V gene lookup returns CDR1 MGHRA and CDR2 YSYEKL. V lost 4 bases and J 6 bases, leaving 13 bases between the germline ends. The DNA of the CDR3 is TGCGCCAGCAGCCCTCCGTCGTCGAGTCAGCCCCAGCATTTT. Its protein is CASSPPSSSQPQHF.